These T cell receptor beta chains were read from a single sample in a study of technical replicates of blood from several donors. Generated by immunoSEQ multiplex PCR, the TCRdb table keeps only in-frame clones and is missing some. The data hold just under 100,000 clones, with around 95% observed a single time. Sequences were obtained from T cells isolated from PBMCs. These receptors were collected from a human donor in good health. Both conserved end residues are trimmed from each CDR3. A D gene is named only where the DNA matches it firmly.

CDR3aa	j_gene	v_gene	d_gene
ASSDEDTQY	TRBJ2-3	TRBV6-1	NA
ASTNRRANTEAF	TRBJ1-1	TRBV19	NA
ASSPPGLAADEQY	TRBJ2-7	TRBV28	TRBD2
ASRHEGQLGTEAF	TRBJ1-1	TRBV6-5	TRBD1
SASDSGNTIY	TRBJ1-3	TRBV29-1	NA
AWRATGTGELF	TRBJ2-2	TRBV30	NA
ASSDSAGAYNEQF	TRBJ2-1	TRBV6-4	TRBD2
ASSLTGYYEQY	TRBJ2-7	TRBV27	NA
ASSLVGDRGEKLF	TRBJ1-4	TRBV28	TRBD1
ASSTGRDWGQPQH	TRBJ1-5	TRBV19	NA
ASSATRGDYGYT	TRBJ1-2	TRBV7-8	NA
ASSVSGVSYEQY	TRBJ2-7	TRBV5-4	TRBD2
ASSERGFRYEQY	TRBJ2-7	TRBV6-1	NA
ASSLTRTEQF	TRBJ2-1	TRBV18	NA
ASSSTGTPTEAF	TRBJ1-1	TRBV28	NA
ASRPRSSRGGSYNEQF	TRBJ2-1	TRBV12-2	NA
ASSLRTGLAEELF	TRBJ2-2	TRBV5-1	TRBD1
ASGENSNQPQH	TRBJ1-5	TRBV19	NA
ASSRTGGYNEQF	TRBJ2-1	TRBV19	TRBD2
ASKIFETDRFGYT	TRBJ1-2	TRBV19	NA
ASSYSGQNPYEQY	TRBJ2-7	TRBV6-6	NA
ASSLSNYEQY	TRBJ2-7	TRBV5-4	NA
ASRNPTATGSKT	TRBJ1-2	TRBV5-1	NA
ATTAGTPDTQY	TRBJ2-3	TRBV6-5	NA
ASTPGQWSNEQF	TRBJ2-1	TRBV25-1	TRBD1
ATSRGGSGANVLT	TRBJ2-6	TRBV15	NA
ASSLIGGIHGYT	TRBJ1-2	TRBV7-9	NA
SVDHRELVNTEAF	TRBJ1-1	TRBV29-1	NA
ASSSLDRVRYEQY	TRBJ2-7	TRBV6-5	TRBD1
ASSFSTGTGYGYT	TRBJ1-2	TRBV7-2	TRBD1
ASSDPGTYLAGTNTGELF	TRBJ2-2	TRBV9	TRBD2
AIRASEDYEQF	TRBJ2-1	TRBV10-3	NA
ASSPWDRGISGNTIY	TRBJ1-3	TRBV19	TRBD1
ASSTQEAWTGRYEQY	TRBJ2-7	TRBV21-1	NA
AIRFGLDRTDTQY	TRBJ2-3	TRBV10-3	TRBD2
ASSPRDYGYT	TRBJ1-2	TRBV6-6	NA
ASSIQTTNYGYT	TRBJ1-2	TRBV5-1	NA